Below, 19 T cell receptor beta chains from the same sample are listed, as sequenced in a study of blood T cell repertoires in COVID-19. This table comes from immunoSEQ multiplex PCR, and its TCRdb copy is limited to in-frame clones, with some not included. The data contain around 71,000 clones, about 89% of them seen just once; the ten biggest clones take up 1.5% to 2%. Sequenced input: peripheral blood. The receptors come from a woman aged 60-75 years with acute or convalescent COVID-19.

This chain uses TRBV19 with TRBJ2-1; 7 nucleotides match TRBD2. J gave up 7 bases and V 3 bases, and 12 bases lay outside the gene matches. Germline CDR1 and CDR2: LNHDA and SQIVND (reference sequence). CDR3 length: 16 amino acids. CDR3 bases: TGTGCCAGTAGTATCACTCTTGCGGGAGTGGGGAATGAGCAGTTCTTC. This encodes CASSITLAGVGNEQFF.

DNA of the CDR3: TGTGCCAGCAGCGTAGCGGCAGGGGCTGCCTCTGGAAACACCATATATTTT. This sequence encodes CASSVAAGAASGNTIYF. The chain combines TRBV9 with TRBJ1-3, with a weak D call TRBD1 (6 bases). The germline gives CDR1 SGDLS, CDR2 YYNGEE. The CDR3 has 17 residues. V lost 0 bases, J lost 0 bases, and 13 bases lay in between.

V and J are TRBV14 and TRBJ2-5; the D is unclear. Trimming left V 5 bases short and J 1 base short, with 11 bases between. Germline CDR1 is SGHDN and CDR2 is FVKESK. The CDR3 spans 14 residues. Here the CDR3 reads CASSINLGQETQYF. The DNA of the CDR3 is TGTGCCAGCAGCATCAACCTAGGCCAAGAGACCCAGTACTTC.

V usage is TRBV7-2 and J usage is TRBJ2-7, with D possibly being TRBD2 (6 bases). Per germline, CDR1 SGHTA and CDR2 FQGNSA. Trimming removed 1 base at V and 3 bases at J, with 10 bases between. The CDR3 is 14 residues long. CDR3 sequence reads: CASSLGRESYEQYF. CDR3 DNA: TGTGCCAGCAGCTTAGGACGGGAGAGCTACGAGCAGTACTTC.

The J gene is TRBJ2-7, the V gene TRBV4-2; 10 bases line up with TRBD1. In germline, CDR1 is LGHNA, CDR2 YNFKEQ. CDR3 length: 15 residues. Trimming removed 0 bases from V and 2 bases from J; junction bases left unmatched: 1. Here the CDR3 DNA reads TGTGCCAGCAGCCAAGAAGGGACAGGGGCCTACGAGCAGTACTTC. This codes for CASSQEGTGAYEQYF.

The chain recombines TRBV7-8 with TRBJ2-7; 9 nucleotides line up with TRBD2. This CDR3 is 17 amino acids long. Trimming took 2 bases from V and 4 from J; bases not matched to a gene: 12. Per germline, CDR1 SGHVS and CDR2 FQNEAQ. CDR3 sequence: CASSLTFLAGKTYEQYF. DNA of the CDR3: TGTGCCAGCAGCTTAACATTCCTAGCGGGAAAGACTTACGAGCAGTACTTC.

The CDR3 coding sequence is TGTGCCAGCAGGGCCTCGGGGGGCTTTTACGAGCAGTACTTC. It yields the protein CASRASGGFYEQYF. This chain joins TRBV5-6 and TRBJ2-7; D is perhaps TRBD2 (7 bases). V was shortened by 5 bases and J by 4 bases, with 16 bases between the two germline ends. CDR3 length: 14 amino acids. Germline values: CDR1 SGHDT, CDR2 YYEEEE.

The chain employs TRBV28 and TRBJ1-5; 8 bases map to TRBD1. There are 14 residues in the CDR3. In germline, CDR1 is MDHEN, CDR2 SYDVKM. The V gene end was trimmed by 10 bases and the J gene end by 5 bases; junction bases not matched to a gene: 10. The CDR3 region has the DNA TGTGCCACCCTCACAGGACAGGGCTATCAGCCCCAGCATTTT. Translation gives CATLTGQGYQPQHF.

This clone turned up a few times. The V and J genes are TRBV5-1 and TRBJ2-4; TRBD2 agrees at 13 bases. Trimming cost V 3 bases and J 8 bases; bases outside gene matches: 11. The CDR3 is made up of 17 amino acids. CDR1 SGHRS and CDR2 YFSETQ come from the germline V gene. The CDR3 bases are TGCGCCAGCAGCTCCCAACTAGCGGGAGGGGGGAGCGACATTCAGTACTTC. It specifies CASSSQLAGGGSDIQYF.

The rearrangement joins TRBV19 to TRBJ2-1; D is unclear. V shed 1 base and J shed 0 bases, with 7 bases lying between them. Germline CDR1 reads LNHDA; CDR2 reads SQIVND (reference sequence). The CDR3 loop spans 15 amino acids. Written as DNA, the CDR3 is TGTGCCAGTAGTATAGTGCTAGGCTCCTACAATGAGCAGTTCTTC. This codes for CASSIVLGSYNEQFF. The full variable domain, its missing parts supplied by reference TRBV19 and TRBJ2-1, is DGGITQSPKYLFRKEGQNVTLSCEQNLNHDAMYWYRQDPGQGLRLIYYSQIVNDFQKGDIAEGYSVSREKKESFPLTVTSAQKNPTAFYLCASSIVLGSYNEQFFGPGTRLTVL.

The genes are TRBV30 and TRBJ2-1, with 10 bases lining up with TRBD2. The CDR3 has 14 residues. V shed 0 bases, J shed 9 bases, and the junction held 5 bases outside the gene matches. Germline CDR1 reads GTSNPN; CDR2 reads SVGIG (reference sequence). The chain's CDR3 is CAWSVRLAGAEQFF. In DNA, the CDR3 is TGTGCCTGGAGTGTACGTCTAGCGGGAGCTGAGCAGTTCTTC.

This clone was recorded once. This sequence joins TRBV19 and TRBJ1-4; 7 bases are shared with TRBD1. CDR3 size: 16 residues. Per germline, CDR1 LNHDA and CDR2 SQIVND (reference sequence). V was clipped by 5 bases and J by 4 bases; unmatched bases: 10. The CDR3 spells CASSYRRGTDNEKLFF. As DNA, the CDR3 is TGTGCCAGTAGTTACCGCCGTGGGACAGATAATGAAAAACTGTTTTTT.

In regard to this clone: The same CDR3 is also encoded by other DNA sequences in this sample. This rearrangement joins TRBV27 to TRBJ2-2; D call uncertain. V gave up 5 bases and J gave up 1 base, with 2 bases separating them. Germline V gene lookup returns CDR1 MNHEY and CDR2 SMNVEV (reference sequence). The CDR3 is made up of 12 amino acids. Here the CDR3 reads CASSQNTGELFF. In nucleotides, the CDR3 is TGTGCCAGCAGTCAGAACACCGGGGAGCTGTTTTTT.

This sequence joins TRBV14 and TRBJ2-1; TRBD2 matches at 11 bases. The CDR3 extends over 15 amino acids. Germline V gene lookup returns CDR1 SGHDN and CDR2 FVKESK. Trimming removed 4 bases from V and 8 bases from J; junction bases left unmatched: 7. The CDR3 DNA reads as TGTGCCAGCAGCCGACTAGCGGGATCGGTCGATGAGCAGTTCTTC. Amino acid sequence: CASSRLAGSVDEQFF.

The chain links TRBV24-1 to TRBJ2-1; D is perhaps TRBD1 (6 bases). The CDR3 loop spans 15 amino acids. Germline V gene data show CDR1 as KGHDR and CDR2 as SFDVKD. V lost 4 bases and J 6 bases, leaving 15 bases between the germline ends. CDR3 nucleotides: TGTGCCACCAGTGACCCCATGGACAGCCGCAATGAGCAGTTCTTC. Translated, it gives CATSDPMDSRNEQFF.

This clone came up once. The rearrangement joins TRBV5-1 to TRBJ2-7; D is ambiguous. Germline V gene sequence: CDR1 SGHRS, CDR2 YFSETQ. With 5 bases removed from V and 2 bases from J, the gap between germline ends came to 14 bases. The CDR3 is made up of 14 amino acids. CDR3 loop: CASRSGLTTYEQYF. DNA for the CDR3: TGCGCCAGCAGGTCAGGATTAACAACCTACGAGCAGTACTTC.

This chain links TRBV18 with TRBJ1-1, with TRBD1 matching 8 bases. The CDR3 runs 17 residues. With V trimmed by 0 bases and J by 6 bases, 12 bases remained unmatched. Germline CDR1 KGHSH, CDR2 LQKENI. CDR3 region: CASSPPGARQGRAEAFF. CDR3 nucleotide sequence: TGTGCCAGCTCACCACCGGGGGCGCGACAGGGGAGGGCTGAAGCTTTCTTT.

This chain joins TRBV11-3 and TRBJ2-2, with unresolved D. V was cut by 1 base and J by 7 bases, with 10 bases left in between. This CDR3 has 14 amino acids. Germline loops: CDR1 SGHNT, CDR2 YENEEA. CDR3 sequence reads: CASSLGAKDGELFF. The CDR3 DNA is TGTGCCAGCAGCTTAGGGGCCAAGGACGGGGAGCTGTTTTTT.

This clone was counted between two and nine times. This chain uses TRBV21-1 with TRBJ1-5. TRBV21-1 is a pseudogene locus. This CDR3 is 16 amino acids long. The CDR3 DNA is TGTGCCAGCCATGAGGGCGGGACGGATAGCAATCAGCCCCAGCATTTT. Translating it yields CASHEGGTDSNQPQHF.